A selection of T cell receptor beta chains follows, all from one sample in a study of regulatory T cells in long-lasting Graves disease. A single record per CDR3 protein comes from TCRdb applying MiXCR to the multiplex PCR reads. The sample includes some 330,000 distinct CDR3 sequences, about 23% of them seen just once. The input for sequencing was peripheral blood mononuclear cells (PBMCs), taken when the disease was refractory, from a patient treated with antithyroid drugs. All receptors derive from a woman aged 40 to 50 with Graves disease. Both conserved end residues are part of each CDR3. The order of the fields is V gene, D gene, J gene, clone size, CDR3 protein, CDR3 DNA. D genes are given only for firm matches. Some rows have no size entry. The others give once, few or many, or a class for an expanded clone.

TRBV28,TRBD2,TRBJ2-7,many,CASCCLGTSGSYEQYF,TGTGCCAGCTGTTGCCTGGGGACTAGCGGCTCCTACGAGCAGTACTTC
TRBV25-1,NA,TRBJ1-3,few,CASSDTFTGPGNTIYF,TGTGCCAGCAGTGACACCTTTACAGGGCCCGGGAACACCATATATTTT
TRBV7-3,TRBD1,TRBJ2-2,NA,CASSPRTGGRTGELFF,TGTGCCAGCAGCCCGAGGACAGGGGGAAGAACCGGGGAGCTGTTTTTT
TRBV12-5,TRBD2,TRBJ2-2,NA,CASGLVLVAGGPTGELFF,TGTGCTAGTGGTTTGGTACTGGTAGCGGGAGGGCCGACCGGGGAGCTGTTTTTT
TRBV20-1,TRBD2,TRBJ2-7,few,CSAGLVLVGNPLEQYF,TGCAGTGCTGGACTAGTCCTAGTCGGAAACCCCTTGGAGCAGTACTTC
TRBV28,NA,TRBJ1-2,many,CASSFLQIYGYTF,TGTGCCAGCAGTTTCCTTCAGATCTATGGCTACACCTTC
TRBV10-3,NA,TRBJ2-7,once,CAISRQVGGYEQYF,TGTGCCATCAGTAGACAGGTAGGCGGCTACGAGCAGTACTTC
TRBV27,TRBD1,TRBJ1-5,NA,CASQTLPGQGAGYSNQPQHF,TGTGCCAGCCAGACCCTACCGGGACAGGGGGCCGGATATAGCAATCAGCCCCAGCATTTT
TRBV27,TRBD1,TRBJ1-1,NA,CASSFRTGRAEAFF,TGTGCCAGCAGTTTTAGGACAGGGAGGGCTGAAGCTTTCTTT
TRBV18,NA,TRBJ1-4,many,CASSTLRRRQLFF,TGTGCCAGCTCAACGCTTCGCAGGCGACAACTGTTTTTT
TRBV28,NA,TRBJ1-1,many,CASRPTGINTEAFF,TGTGCCAGCAGACCAACAGGCATAAACACTGAAGCTTTCTTT
TRBV27,NA,TRBJ1-5,many,CASSFGHSNQPQHF,TGTGCCAGCAGTTTTGGACATAGCAATCAGCCCCAGCATTTT
TRBV28,TRBD2,TRBJ2-7,many,CASQRLAGHEQYF,TGTGCCAGCCAGCGGCTAGCGGGCCACGAGCAGTACTTC
TRBV5-1,NA,TRBJ1-1,NA,CASSLALQGVAEAFF,TGCGCCAGCAGCTTGGCCCTCCAGGGTGTAGCTGAAGCTTTCTTT
TRBV15,TRBD2,TRBJ2-1,few,CATSRGLEGYEQFF,TGTGCCACCAGCAGGGGACTAGAGGGGTATGAGCAGTTCTTC
TRBV20-1,NA,TRBJ2-7,NA,CSARDRRFQYEQYF,TGCAGTGCTAGAGATCGCCGGTTTCAGTACGAGCAGTACTTC
TRBV14,NA,TRBJ1-5,few,CASSQDPGQPQHF,TGTGCCAGCAGCCAAGATCCGGGTCAGCCCCAGCATTTT
TRBV18,TRBD1,TRBJ1-1,NA,CASSPPGTGMNTEAFF,TGTGCCAGCTCACCACCAGGGACAGGGATGAACACTGAAGCTTTCTTT
TRBV10-3,NA,TRBJ1-2,many,CAISAGANYGYTF,TGTGCCATCAGTGCTGGAGCTAACTATGGCTACACCTTC
TRBV12-3/TRBV12-4,NA,TRBJ2-7,many,CASSLEHGPSYEQYF,TGTGCCAGCAGTTTAGAACACGGACCCTCCTACGAGCAGTACTTC
TRBV20-1,NA,TRBJ2-2,NA,CSARDREGLLTGELFF,TGCAGTGCTAGAGATCGTGAGGGCCTTCTCACCGGGGAGCTGTTTTTT
TRBV5-5,NA,TRBJ1-5,many,CASSFRDSNQPQHF,TGTGCCAGCAGCTTCCGGGACAGCAATCAGCCCCAGCATTTT
TRBV28,NA,TRBJ1-5,many,CATLHLQGFLGYSNQPQHF,TGTGCCACTCTTCACCTTCAAGGTTTCTTAGGTTATAGCAATCAGCCCCAGCATTTT
TRBV29-1,TRBD1,TRBJ1-2,few,CSGQGPYGYTF,TGCAGCGGACAGGGTCCCTATGGCTACACCTTC
TRBV28,TRBD2,TRBJ2-5,many,CASREMSSGSFQETQYF,TGTGCCAGCCGTGAGATGTCTAGCGGGAGTTTCCAAGAGACCCAGTACTTC
TRBV28,TRBD2,TRBJ2-3,many,CASSTVAGVHTQYF,TGTGCCAGCAGTACCGTAGCGGGAGTTCATACGCAGTATTTT
TRBV15,NA,TRBJ2-7,few,CATSRSPSPQFEQYF,TGTGCCACCAGCAGAAGTCCGAGCCCTCAGTTCGAGCAGTACTTC
TRBV6-1,NA,TRBJ1-1,many,CASSRGQIADTEAFF,TGTGCCAGCAGCCGAGGCCAGATCGCGGACACTGAAGCTTTCTTT
TRBV2,NA,TRBJ2-7,many,CASSVQGFYEQYF,TGTGCCAGCAGTGTACAGGGTTTCTACGAGCAGTACTTC
TRBV28,NA,TRBJ2-7,NA,CASSSPPLRGEQYF,TGTGCCAGCAGTTCCCCACCACTAAGGGGTGAGCAGTACTTC
TRBV6-1,NA,TRBJ1-2,many,CASSTGTYGYTF,TGTGCCAGCAGCACCGGGACATACGGCTACACCTTC
TRBV11-2,NA,TRBJ1-3,many,CASSPRTVGNTIYF,TGTGCCAGCAGCCCGAGGACAGTCGGAAACACCATATATTTT
TRBV11-2,NA,TRBJ1-3,few,CASSLVRQSSGNTIYF,TGTGCCAGCAGCTTAGTGCGGCAGTCCTCTGGAAACACCATATATTTT
TRBV7-8,NA,TRBJ1-1,many,CASSLAPAVEAFF,TGTGCCAGCAGCTTAGCGCCGGCAGTTGAAGCTTTCTTT
TRBV6-2/TRBV6-3,NA,TRBJ1-3,NA,CASEGLHSGNTIYF,TGTGCCAGCGAGGGCCTACACTCTGGAAACACCATATATTTT
TRBV19,NA,TRBJ1-1,few,CASSSGVSEAFF,TGTGCCAGTAGTTCAGGGGTCTCTGAAGCTTTCTTT
TRBV2,NA,TRBJ1-5,many,CASSEKGVRQPQHF,TGTGCCAGCAGTGAAAAGGGGGTTAGGCAGCCCCAGCATTTT
TRBV12-3/TRBV12-4,NA,TRBJ2-7,many,CASSQGGFDEQYF,TGTGCCAGCAGCCAAGGGGGGTTCGACGAGCAGTACTTC
TRBV28,NA,TRBJ2-7,many,CASSWGAREQYF,TGTGCCAGCAGTTGGGGCGCGCGGGAGCAGTACTTC
TRBV28,TRBD2,TRBJ2-1,NA,CASSSPWEGPARTSGGFF,TGTGCCAGCAGTTCGCCTTGGGAGGGACCCGCGCGGACTAGCGGGGGGTTCTTC
TRBV7-2,NA,TRBJ2-7,once,CASSQEQGAAEQYF,TGTGCCAGCAGCCAAGAACAGGGAGCGGCCGAGCAGTACTTC
TRBV28,TRBD2,TRBJ2-5,many,CASSSGLAGVEETQYF,TGTGCCAGCAGTTCAGGACTAGCGGGAGTAGAGGAGACCCAGTACTTC
TRBV12-5,NA,TRBJ2-3,NA,CASGRGDTQYF,TGTGCTAGTGGGAGAGGGGATACGCAGTATTTT
TRBV11-2,TRBD2,TRBJ2-7,many,CASSGGTSGNYEQYF,TGTGCCAGCAGCGGAGGGACTAGCGGAAACTACGAGCAGTACTTC
TRBV11-2,TRBD2,TRBJ2-7,NA,CASSLSGTTIYEQYF,TGTGCCAGCAGCTTGAGTGGGACTACGATCTACGAGCAGTACTTC